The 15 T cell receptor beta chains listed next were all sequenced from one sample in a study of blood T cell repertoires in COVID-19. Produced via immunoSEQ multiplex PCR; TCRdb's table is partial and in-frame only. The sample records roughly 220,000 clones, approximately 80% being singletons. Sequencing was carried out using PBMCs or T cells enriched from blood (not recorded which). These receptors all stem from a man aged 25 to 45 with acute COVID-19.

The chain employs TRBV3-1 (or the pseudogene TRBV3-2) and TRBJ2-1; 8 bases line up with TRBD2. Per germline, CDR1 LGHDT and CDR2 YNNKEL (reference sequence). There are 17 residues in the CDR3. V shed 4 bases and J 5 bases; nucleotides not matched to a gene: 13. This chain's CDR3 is CASSLWGAGALNNEQFF. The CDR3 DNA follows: TGTGCCAGCAGCCTTTGGGGAGCGGGAGCTCTTAACAATGAGCAGTTCTTC.

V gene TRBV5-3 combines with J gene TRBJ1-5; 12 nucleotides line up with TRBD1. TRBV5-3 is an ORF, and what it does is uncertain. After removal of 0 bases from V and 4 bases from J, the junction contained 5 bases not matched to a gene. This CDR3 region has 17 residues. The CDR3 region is CARSLGGQGAMNQPQHF. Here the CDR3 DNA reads TGTGCCAGAAGCTTGGGGGGACAGGGGGCAATGAATCAGCCCCAGCATTTT.

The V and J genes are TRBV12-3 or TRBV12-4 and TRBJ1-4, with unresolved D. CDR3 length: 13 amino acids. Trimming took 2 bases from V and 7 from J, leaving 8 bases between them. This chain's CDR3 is CASSLRAGEKLFF. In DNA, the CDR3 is TGTGCCAGCAGTTTACGGGCGGGTGAAAAACTGTTTTTT.

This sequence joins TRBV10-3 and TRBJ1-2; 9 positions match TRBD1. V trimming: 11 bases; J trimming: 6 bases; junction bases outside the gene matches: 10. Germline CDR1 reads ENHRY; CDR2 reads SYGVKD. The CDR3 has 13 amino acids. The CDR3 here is CALGTGLSDGYTF. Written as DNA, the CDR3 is TGTGCCTTAGGGACAGGGCTAAGCGATGGCTACACCTTC.

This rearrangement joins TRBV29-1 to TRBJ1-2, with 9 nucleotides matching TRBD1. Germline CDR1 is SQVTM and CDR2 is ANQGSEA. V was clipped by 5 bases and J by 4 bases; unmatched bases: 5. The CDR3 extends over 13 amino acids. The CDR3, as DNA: TGCAGCGTTCGGACAGGGGAGGCCTATGGCTACACCTTC. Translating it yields CSVRTGEAYGYTF.

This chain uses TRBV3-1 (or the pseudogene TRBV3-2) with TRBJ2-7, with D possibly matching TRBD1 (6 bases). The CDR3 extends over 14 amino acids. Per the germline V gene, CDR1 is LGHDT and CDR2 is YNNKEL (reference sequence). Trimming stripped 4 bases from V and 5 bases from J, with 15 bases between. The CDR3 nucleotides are TGTGCCAGCAGCCCCATGGGGGCTTCGAACGAGCAGTACTTC. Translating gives CASSPMGASNEQYF.

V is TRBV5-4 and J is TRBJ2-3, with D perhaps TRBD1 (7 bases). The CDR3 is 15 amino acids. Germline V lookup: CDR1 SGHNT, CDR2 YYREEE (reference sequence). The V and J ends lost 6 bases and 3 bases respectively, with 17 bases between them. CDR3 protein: CASTEHQGGTDTQYF. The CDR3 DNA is TGTGCCAGCACGGAGCACCAGGGGGGAACAGATACGCAGTATTTT.

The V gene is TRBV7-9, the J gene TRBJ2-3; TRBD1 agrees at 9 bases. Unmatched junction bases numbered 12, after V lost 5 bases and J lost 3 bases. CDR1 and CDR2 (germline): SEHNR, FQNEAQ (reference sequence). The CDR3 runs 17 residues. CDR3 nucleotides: TGTGCCAGCAGCCCAGAGGGGACAGGGATGGGGACAGATACGCAGTATTTT. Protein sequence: CASSPEGTGMGTDTQYF.

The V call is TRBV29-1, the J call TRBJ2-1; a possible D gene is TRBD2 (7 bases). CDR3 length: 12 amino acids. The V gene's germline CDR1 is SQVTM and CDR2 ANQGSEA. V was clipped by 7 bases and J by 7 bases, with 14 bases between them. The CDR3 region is CSGGGAQNEQFF. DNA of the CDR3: TGCAGCGGAGGGGGGGCGCAGAATGAGCAGTTCTTC.

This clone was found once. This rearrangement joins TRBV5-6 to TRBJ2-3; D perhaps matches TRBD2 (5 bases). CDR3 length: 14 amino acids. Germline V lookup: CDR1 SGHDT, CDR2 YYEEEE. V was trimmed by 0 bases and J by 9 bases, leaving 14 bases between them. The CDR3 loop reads CASSLAGGERTQYF. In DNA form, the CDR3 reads TGTGCCAGCAGCTTGGCCGGTGGGGAGCGGACGCAGTATTTT.

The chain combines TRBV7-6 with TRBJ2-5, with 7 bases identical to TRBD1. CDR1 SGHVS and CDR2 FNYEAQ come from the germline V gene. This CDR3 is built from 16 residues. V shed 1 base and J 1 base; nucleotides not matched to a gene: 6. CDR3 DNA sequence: TGTGCCAGCAGCTTAGAGGGACAGCGATTCCAAGAGACCCAGTACTTC. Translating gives CASSLEGQRFQETQYF.

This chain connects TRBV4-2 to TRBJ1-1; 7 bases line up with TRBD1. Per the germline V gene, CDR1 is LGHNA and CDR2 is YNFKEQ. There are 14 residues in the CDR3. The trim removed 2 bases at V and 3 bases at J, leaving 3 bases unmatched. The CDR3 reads CASSQSDRDTEAFF. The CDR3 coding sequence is TGTGCCAGCAGCCAATCAGACAGGGACACTGAAGCTTTCTTT.

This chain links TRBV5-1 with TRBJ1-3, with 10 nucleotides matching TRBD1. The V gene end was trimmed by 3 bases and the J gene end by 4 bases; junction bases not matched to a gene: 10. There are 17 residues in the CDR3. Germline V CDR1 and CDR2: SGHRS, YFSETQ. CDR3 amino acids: CASSYRDRGSEGNTIYF. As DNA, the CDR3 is TGCGCCAGCAGCTACCGGGACAGGGGATCGGAAGGAAACACCATATATTTT.

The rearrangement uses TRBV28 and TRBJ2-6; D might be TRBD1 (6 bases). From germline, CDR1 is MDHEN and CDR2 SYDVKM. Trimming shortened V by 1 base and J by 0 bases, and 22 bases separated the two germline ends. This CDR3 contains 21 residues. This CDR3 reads CASSLYPPPDGQPSGANVLTF. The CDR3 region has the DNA TGTGCCAGCAGTTTATATCCCCCCCCCGATGGACAGCCCTCTGGGGCCAACGTCCTGACTTTC.

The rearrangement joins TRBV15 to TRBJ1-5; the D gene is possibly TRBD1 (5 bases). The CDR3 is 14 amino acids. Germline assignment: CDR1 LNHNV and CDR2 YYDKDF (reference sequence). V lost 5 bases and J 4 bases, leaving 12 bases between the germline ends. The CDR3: CATSPGGGNQPQHF. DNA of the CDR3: TGTGCCACCAGCCCGGGCGGGGGAAATCAGCCCCAGCATTTT.